This T cell receptor (beta chain) was captured in a study of cytomegalovirus exposure and HLA in healthy donors. Looking at the study overall: Earlier, 150 million to 200 million T cells were analyzed, and fewer than 120 million unique TCR beta sequences were found among them. Broader study findings: According to the study, 160 or so TCR beta chains were cytomegalovirus-associated.

In the PCR, 60 Vbeta and 13 Jbeta primers were used. Clones were sequenced by immunoSEQ multiplex PCR, and TCRdb holds only the in-frame ones, with some missing. The sample yields 130,000 to 150,000 clones, approximately 72% seen once. In this sample, this clone turned up a few times. Its antigen is not known. The V and J ends lost 4 bases and 7 bases respectively, with 14 bases between them. The germline CDR1 and CDR2 sequences are MGHDK and SYGVNS. CDR3 length equals 14 residues. The V call is TRBV25-1, the J call TRBJ1-5, with D maybe TRBD1 (6 bases). The sample comprised PBMCs. This TCR came from a man between 40 and 49 years old in good health and CMV-seronegative. CDR3 loop: CASSGGGEEQPQHF. In DNA form, the CDR3 reads TGTGCCAGCAGTGGAGGGGGGGAAGAACAGCCCCAGCATTTT.